Listed here are 5 T cell receptor beta chains from one sample, sequenced in a study of T-cell memory formation after mild COVID-19. TCRdb recomputed calls from the 5' RACE reads with MiXCR, one row per CDR3 protein. The sample includes 400,000 to 450,000 distinct CDR3 sequences, more than 15% of them seen just once. Sequenced material: PBMCs or a T cell subset sorted from them (not recorded which). These receptors came from a man aged 18 to 35 who had mild COVID-19 (a few samples of this study predate the infection). Cell type and time point are not known.

The chain employs TRBV9 and TRBJ1-1; TRBD1 aligns across 10 bases. The germline V gene encodes CDR1 SGDLS and CDR2 YYNGEE. The CDR3 covers 14 residues. V lost 3 bases, J lost 8 bases, and 7 bases stayed unmatched. This CDR3 reads CASSEGGTGAEAFF. The CDR3 DNA is TGTGCCAGCAGCGAGGGGGGGACAGGGGCCGAAGCTTTCTTT.

This sequence joins TRBV6-1 and TRBJ1-5; D is unclear. Trimming left V 6 bases short and J 2 bases short, with 14 bases between. The CDR3 covers 15 residues. Germline V gene data show CDR1 as MNHNS and CDR2 as SASEGT. CDR3 sequence: CASSGVSSGNQPQHF. The CDR3 DNA reads TGTGCCAGCAGCGGGGTCTCTTCGGGCAATCAGCCCCAGCATTTT.

The genes are TRBV4-3 and TRBJ2-1; TRBD1 matches at 9 bases. This CDR3 spans 17 amino acids. The V and J ends lost 1 base and 1 base, in that order; junction bases with no gene match: 5. CDR1 and CDR2 from the germline V gene are LGHNA and YSLEER. The CDR3 nucleotides are TGCGCCAGCAGCCAAGCCCTGGGGACAGGGTCCTACAATGAGCAGTTCTTC. Translating it yields CASSQALGTGSYNEQFF.

Many counts were recorded for this clonotype. The V gene is TRBV7-3, the J gene TRBJ2-2; D is ambiguous. The V gene lost 2 bases and the J gene lost 2 bases, with 6 bases spanning the gap. Germline V gene lookup returns CDR1 SGHTA and CDR2 FQGTGA. This CDR3 spans 14 amino acids. CDR3 DNA sequence: TGTGCCAGCAGCTTAGGCGTAAACACCGGGGAGCTGTTTTTT. It specifies CASSLGVNTGELFF.

This clonotype was picked up a small number of times. This chain links TRBV10-3 with TRBJ2-3, with D uncertain. In germline, CDR1 is ENHRY, CDR2 SYGVKD. There are 15 residues in the CDR3. The V end lost 0 bases, the J end lost 5 bases, and 12 bases lay between the germline ends. DNA for the CDR3: TGTGCCATCAGTGAGTCGAGGCAGCGTTTAGATACGCAGTATTTT. Translating gives CAISESRQRLDTQYF.